This note documents a single T cell receptor (beta chain) sequence. The data stem from a study of blood T cell repertoires in COVID-19. The length of the CDR3 is 18 residues. Germline V gene sequence: CDR1 LGHDT, CDR2 YNNKEL (reference sequence). V shed 3 bases, J shed 3 bases, and the junction held 16 bases outside the gene matches. Profiling relied on immunoSEQ multiplex PCR, and the TCRdb table lists in-frame clones only, not all of them. The table lists 160,000 or so clones, roughly 93% of them singletons. The sequencing input was peripheral blood. The clonotype originates from a young man with acute or convalescent COVID-19. The chain recombines TRBV3-1 (or the pseudogene TRBV3-2) with TRBJ2-7; 8 bases agree with TRBD2. The CDR3 protein is CASSQVFSTGGHFYEQYF. The CDR3 DNA follows: TGTGCCAGCAGCCAGGTATTCTCGACGGGGGGGCATTTCTACGAGCAGTACTTC.